Listed below are T cell receptor beta chains from one sample, sequenced in a study of T cell responses to AZD1222 COVID-19 vaccine. Data came from immunoSEQ multiplex PCR; TCRdb stores just in-frame clones and leaves some out. This table holds around 130,000 clones, over 85% found once. Here the sequenced sample was peripheral blood, taken 28 days after the second AZD1222 dose. The receptors here all came from an adult who received the AZD1222 COVID-19 vaccine. Each CDR3 is given with its conserved first and last residue. The D gene is left open where the match is weak.

CDR3 protein	CDR3 DNA	J gene	V gene	D gene
CASSRTANTEAFF	TGCGCCAGCAGCCGGACAGCCAACACTGAAGCTTTCTTT	TRBJ1-1	TRBV5-1	NA
CASRRDTEGEAFF	TGTGCCAGTAGGCGGGACACGGAGGGGGAAGCTTTCTTT	TRBJ1-1	TRBV19	NA
CASTSVPIYGYTF	TGCGCCAGCACCTCGGTCCCAATCTATGGCTACACCTTC	TRBJ1-2	TRBV23-1	NA
CASSLTGDAYEQYF	TGCGCCAGCAGCCTCACAGGGGACGCCTACGAGCAGTACTTC	TRBJ2-7	TRBV5-1	TRBD1
CASSFRASTDTQYF	TGTGCCAGTAGTTTTCGGGCTAGCACAGATACGCAGTATTTT	TRBJ2-3	TRBV19	NA
CATSDGSKYEQYF	TGTGCCACCAGTGATGGGAGTAAATACGAGCAGTACTTC	TRBJ2-7	TRBV24-1	NA
CASSPRRLGGYTF	TGCGCCAGCAGCCCGCGTAGACTCGGGGGCTACACCTTC	TRBJ1-2	TRBV4-3	NA
CASSTGMNTEAFF	TGTGCCAGTAGTACCGGGATGAACACTGAAGCTTTCTTT	TRBJ1-1	TRBV19	NA
CASSDRGITEAFF	TGTGCCAGCAGTGATCGCGGGATCACTGAAGCTTTCTTT	TRBJ1-1	TRBV6-4	NA
CASSVGTGSTDTQYF	TGTGCCAGCAGCGTCGGGACAGGGAGCACAGATACGCAGTATTTT	TRBJ2-3	TRBV9	TRBD1
CSVRTTIGTGELFF	TGCAGCGTTCGGACAACCATCGGAACCGGGGAGCTGTTTTTT	TRBJ2-2	TRBV29-1	NA
CASSLAGSTNTEAFF	TGTGCCAGCAGCTTAGCTGGCAGTACGAACACTGAAGCTTTCTTT	TRBJ1-1	TRBV7-9	NA
CASSLSGRTEAFF	TGTGCCAGCAGCTTATCAGGACGCACTGAAGCTTTCTTT	TRBJ1-1	TRBV7-3	NA
CAWSPGSNQPQHF	TGTGCCTGGAGTCCGGGTAGCAATCAGCCCCAGCATTTT	TRBJ1-5	TRBV30	NA
CASSKEGPQPQHF	TGTGCCAGCAGCAAAGAGGGGCCTCAGCCCCAGCATTTT	TRBJ1-5	TRBV21-1	NA
CASSLGLAGSQETQYF	TGTGCCAGCAGCCTCGGACTAGCGGGAAGTCAAGAGACCCAGTACTTC	TRBJ2-5	TRBV7-3	TRBD2
CASSSGQGGAETQYF	TGTGCCAGCAGCTCCGGACAGGGGGGAGCAGAGACCCAGTACTTC	TRBJ2-5	TRBV11-3	TRBD1
CASTTGTGFSYEQYF	TGTGCCAGTACTACCGGGACAGGCTTCTCCTACGAGCAGTACTTC	TRBJ2-7	TRBV19	TRBD1
CASSDPGRLGQETQYF	TGTGCCAGCAGCGATCCGGGACGCCTCGGCCAAGAGACCCAGTACTTC	TRBJ2-5	TRBV5-5	NA
CASSGQGNSPLHF	TGTGCCAGTAGTGGACAGGGGAATTCACCCCTCCACTTT	TRBJ1-6	TRBV19	TRBD1
CASSYGETQYF	TGTGCCAGCAGTTACGGGGAGACCCAGTACTTC	TRBJ2-5	TRBV6-5	NA
CASSLVADPTDTQYF	TGTGCCAGCAGCTTGGTGGCGGACCCCACAGATACGCAGTATTTT	TRBJ2-3	TRBV5-6	NA
CTSRRPGLYGYTF	TGCACCAGCAGGCGACCGGGCCTCTATGGCTACACCTTC	TRBJ1-2	TRBV1	NA
CASSEWTGRGEQYF	TGTGCCAGCAGTGAATGGACGGGGCGAGGCGAGCAGTACTTC	TRBJ2-7	TRBV25-1	NA
CSVGQGADEQYF	TGCAGCGTTGGCCAGGGGGCCGACGAGCAGTACTTC	TRBJ2-7	TRBV29-1	TRBD1
CASKRATSGSSYNEQFF	TGTGCCAGCAAGCGGGCGACTAGCGGAAGCTCCTACAATGAGCAGTTCTTC	TRBJ2-1	TRBV27	TRBD2
CASSSTGVGQPQHF	TGTGCCAGCAGCTCCACAGGGGTGGGTCAGCCCCAGCATTTT	TRBJ1-5	TRBV3-1/TRBV3-2	TRBD1
CASISGREGEQFF	TGTGCCAGCATAAGCGGGAGGGAGGGTGAGCAGTTCTTC	TRBJ2-1	TRBV28	TRBD2
CASSSILYEQYF	TGTGCCAGCAGCTCAATCCTTTACGAGCAGTACTTC	TRBJ2-7	TRBV3-1/TRBV3-2	NA
CASSLGAHYGYTF	TGTGCCAGCAGCTTGGGGGCCCACTATGGCTACACCTTC	TRBJ1-2	TRBV5-6	NA